The TCR beta chain described here comes from a study of PD-1 blockade in classical Hodgkin lymphoma. Study at large: Nivolumab was given intravenously to patients at 3 mg/kg every 2 weeks. Study-wide results and caveats: Factors driving the repertoire differences, possibly disease activity or prior therapy, remain undefined. Compared with baseline, CD4+ but not CD8+ TCR diversity had risen significantly by C4D1.

As for this clone: Its antigen remains unknown.

This table comes from immunoSEQ multiplex PCR, and its TCRdb copy is limited to in-frame clones, with some not included. The data contain tens of thousands of clones, roughly two thirds of them singletons. Every patient had relapsed following autologous stem cell transplantation, and cohorts differed in brentuximab vedotin exposure. V shed 0 bases and J 3 bases; nucleotides not matched to a gene: 6. Germline CDR1 and CDR2: SGHNT and YENEEA. The CDR3 covers 16 residues. Sequencing was performed on peripheral blood mononuclear cells (PBMCs), taken before the second cycle of nivolumab. The origin of this receptor is a human donor with classical Hodgkin lymphoma. This chain uses TRBV11-3 with TRBJ2-3, with 7 bases fitting TRBD2. CDR3 residues: CASSLDTGGGTDTQYF. In DNA form, the CDR3 reads TGTGCCAGCAGCTTAGATACGGGGGGTGGTACAGATACGCAGTATTTT. Based on the CDR3 plus reference TRBV11-3 and TRBJ2-3, the full variable domain is EAGVVQSPRYKIIEKKQPVAFWCNPISGHNTLYWYLQNLGQGPELLIRYENEEAVDDSQLPKDRFSAERLKGVDSTLKIQPAELGDSAVYLCASSLDTGGGTDTQYFGPGTRLTVL.